This T cell receptor beta chain was obtained from a study of radiation and T cells in renal cell carcinoma. Study-wide findings and caveats: Dominant CDR3 motifs occupied more repertoire in irradiated than control tumors. Compared with controls, irradiated tumors showed greater TCR clonality.

On this clone itself: Antigen specificity is unknown.

This sample's treatment: 15 Gy SBRT to primary tumor, nephrectomy 4 weeks later. The method was immunoSEQ multiplex PCR; TCRdb's version includes in-frame clones alone and lacks a portion of them. The sample has around 15,000 clones; about 64% are singletons. Trimming cost V 11 bases and J 10 bases, with 15 bases left between them. This CDR3 has 12 amino acids. The V gene's germline CDR1 is MNHNY and CDR2 SVGAGI (reference sequence). Material: tumor tissue, obtained from a patient whose treatment included radiotherapy and nephrectomy. The chain carries TRBV6-6 and TRBJ1-6, with D perhaps TRBD1 (5 bases). This receptor was taken from a woman between 65 and 79 years old with renal cell carcinoma. The CDR3 protein is CAARGARSPLHF. In nucleotides, the CDR3 is TGTGCCGCTCGCGGGGCGCGATCACCCCTCCACTTT.